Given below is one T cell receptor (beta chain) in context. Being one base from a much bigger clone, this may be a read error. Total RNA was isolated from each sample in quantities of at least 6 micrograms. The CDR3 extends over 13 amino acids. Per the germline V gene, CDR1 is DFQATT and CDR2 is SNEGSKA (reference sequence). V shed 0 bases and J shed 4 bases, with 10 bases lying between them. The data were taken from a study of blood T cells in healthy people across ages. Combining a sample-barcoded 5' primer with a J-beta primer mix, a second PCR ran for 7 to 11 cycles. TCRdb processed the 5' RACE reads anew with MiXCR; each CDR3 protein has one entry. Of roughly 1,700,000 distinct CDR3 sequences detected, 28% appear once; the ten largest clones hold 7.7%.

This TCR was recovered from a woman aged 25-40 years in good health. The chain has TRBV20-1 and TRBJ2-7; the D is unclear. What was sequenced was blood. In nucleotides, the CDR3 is TGCAGTGCTAGAGATATTGGGAAATACGAGCAGTACTTC. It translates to CSARDIGKYEQYF.